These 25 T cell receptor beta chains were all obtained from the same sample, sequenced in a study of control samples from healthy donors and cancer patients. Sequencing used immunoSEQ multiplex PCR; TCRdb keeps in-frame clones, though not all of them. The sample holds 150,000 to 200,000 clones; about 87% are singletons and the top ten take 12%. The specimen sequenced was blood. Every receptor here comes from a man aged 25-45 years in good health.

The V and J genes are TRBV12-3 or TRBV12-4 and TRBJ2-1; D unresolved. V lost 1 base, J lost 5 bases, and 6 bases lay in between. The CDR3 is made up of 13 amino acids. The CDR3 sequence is CASSLVTHNEQFF. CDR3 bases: TGTGCCAGCAGTTTAGTAACACACAATGAGCAGTTCTTC.

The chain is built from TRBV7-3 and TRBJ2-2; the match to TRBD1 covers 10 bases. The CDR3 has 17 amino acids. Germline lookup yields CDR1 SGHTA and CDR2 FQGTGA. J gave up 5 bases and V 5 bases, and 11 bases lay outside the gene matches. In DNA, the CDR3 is TGTGCCAGCAGCCTCGGACAGGGGGTGATGTGGACCGGGGAGCTGTTTTTT. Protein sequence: CASSLGQGVMWTGELFF.

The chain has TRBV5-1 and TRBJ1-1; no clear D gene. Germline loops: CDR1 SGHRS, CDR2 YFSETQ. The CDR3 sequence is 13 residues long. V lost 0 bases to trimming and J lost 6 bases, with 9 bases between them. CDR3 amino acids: CASSLGSTPEAFF. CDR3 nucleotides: TGCGCCAGCAGCTTGGGTTCTACCCCTGAAGCTTTCTTT.

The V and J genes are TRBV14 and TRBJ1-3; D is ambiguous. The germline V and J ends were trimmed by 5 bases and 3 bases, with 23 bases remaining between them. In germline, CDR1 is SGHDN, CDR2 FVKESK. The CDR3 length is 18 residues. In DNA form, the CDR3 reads TGTGCCAGCAGCACAAGGACCTTAAACGGTCAACTTGGAAACACCATATATTTT. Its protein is CASSTRTLNGQLGNTIYF.

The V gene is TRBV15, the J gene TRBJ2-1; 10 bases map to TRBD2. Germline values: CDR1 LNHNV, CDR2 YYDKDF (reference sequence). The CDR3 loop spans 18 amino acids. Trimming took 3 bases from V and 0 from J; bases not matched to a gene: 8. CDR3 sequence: CATSSIFLAGASYNEQFF. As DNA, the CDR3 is TGTGCCACCAGCAGTATTTTTCTAGCGGGAGCCTCCTACAATGAGCAGTTCTTC.

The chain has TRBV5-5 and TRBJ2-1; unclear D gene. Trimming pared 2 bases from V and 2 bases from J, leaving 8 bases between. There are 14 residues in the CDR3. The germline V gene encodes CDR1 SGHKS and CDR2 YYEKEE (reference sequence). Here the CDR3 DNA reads TGTGCCAGCAGCTTATACGCTCCCTACAATGAGCAGTTCTTC. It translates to CASSLYAPYNEQFF.

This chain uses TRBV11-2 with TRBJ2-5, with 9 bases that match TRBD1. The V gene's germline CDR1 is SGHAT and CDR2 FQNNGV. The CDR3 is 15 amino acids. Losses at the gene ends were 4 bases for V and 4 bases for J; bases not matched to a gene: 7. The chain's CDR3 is CASSSNRGQGETQYF. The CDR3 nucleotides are TGTGCCAGCAGCTCAAACAGGGGGCAAGGAGAGACCCAGTACTTC. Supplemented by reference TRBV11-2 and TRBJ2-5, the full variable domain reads EAGVAQSPRYKIIEKRQSVAFWCNPISGHATLYWYQQILGQGPKLLIQFQNNGVVDDSQLPKDRFSAERLKGVDSTLKIQPAKLEDSAVYLCASSSNRGQGETQYFGPGTRLLVL.

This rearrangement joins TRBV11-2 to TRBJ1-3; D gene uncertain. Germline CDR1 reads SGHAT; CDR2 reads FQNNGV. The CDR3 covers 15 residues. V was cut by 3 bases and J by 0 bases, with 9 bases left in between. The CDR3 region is CASSFPPGSGNTIYF. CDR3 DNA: TGTGCCAGCAGCTTCCCCCCAGGCTCTGGAAACACCATATATTTT.

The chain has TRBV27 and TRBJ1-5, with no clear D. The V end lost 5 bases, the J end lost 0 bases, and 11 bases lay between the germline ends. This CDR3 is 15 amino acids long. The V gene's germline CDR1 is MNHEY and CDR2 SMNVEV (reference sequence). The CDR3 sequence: CASSIRDNSNQPQHF. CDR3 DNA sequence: TGTGCCAGCAGTATCCGGGATAATAGCAATCAGCCCCAGCATTTT.

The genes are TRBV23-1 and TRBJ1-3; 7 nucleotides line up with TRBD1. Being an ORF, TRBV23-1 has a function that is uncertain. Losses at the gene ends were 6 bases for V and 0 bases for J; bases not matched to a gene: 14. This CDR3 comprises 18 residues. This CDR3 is CASRPTGTMINSGNTIYF. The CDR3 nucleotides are TGCGCCAGCAGGCCGACAGGGACTATGATTAACTCTGGAAACACCATATATTTT.

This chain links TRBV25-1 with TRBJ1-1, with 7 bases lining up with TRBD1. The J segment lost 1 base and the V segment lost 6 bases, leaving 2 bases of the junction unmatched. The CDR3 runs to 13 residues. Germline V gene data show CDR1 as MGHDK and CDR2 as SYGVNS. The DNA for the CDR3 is TGTGCCAGCAGCGACAGGGCGAACACTGAAGCTTTCTTT. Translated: CASSDRANTEAFF.

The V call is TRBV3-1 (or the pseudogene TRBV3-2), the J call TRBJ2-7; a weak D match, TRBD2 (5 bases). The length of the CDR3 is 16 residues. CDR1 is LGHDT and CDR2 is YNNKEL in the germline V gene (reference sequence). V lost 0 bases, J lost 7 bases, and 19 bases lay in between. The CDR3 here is CASSQDGSVKPGEQYF. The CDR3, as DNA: TGTGCCAGCAGCCAAGATGGTTCGGTCAAGCCGGGGGAGCAGTACTTC.

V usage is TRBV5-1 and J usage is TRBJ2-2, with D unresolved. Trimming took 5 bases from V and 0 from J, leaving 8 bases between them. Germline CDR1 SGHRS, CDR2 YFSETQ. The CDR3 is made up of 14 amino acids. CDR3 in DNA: TGCGCCAGCAGACCCCAGACGAACACCGGGGAGCTGTTTTTT. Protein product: CASRPQTNTGELFF. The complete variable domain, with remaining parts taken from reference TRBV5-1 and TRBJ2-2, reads KAGVTQTPRYLIKTRGQQVTLSCSPISGHRSVSWYQQTPGQGLQFLFEYFSETQRNKGNFPGRFSGRQFSNSRSEMNVSTLELGDSALYLCASRPQTNTGELFFGEGSRLTVL.

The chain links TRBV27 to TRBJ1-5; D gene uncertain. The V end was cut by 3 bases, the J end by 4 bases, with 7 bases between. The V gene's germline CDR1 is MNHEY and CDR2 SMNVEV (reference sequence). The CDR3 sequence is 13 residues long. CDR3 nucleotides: TGTGCCAGCAGTTTGAGCCCTAATCAGCCCCAGCATTTT. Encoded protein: CASSLSPNQPQHF.

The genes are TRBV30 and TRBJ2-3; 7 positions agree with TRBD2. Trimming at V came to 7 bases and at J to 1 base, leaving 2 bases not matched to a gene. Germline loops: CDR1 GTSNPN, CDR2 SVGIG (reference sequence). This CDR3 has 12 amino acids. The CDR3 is CAFAGGTDTQYF. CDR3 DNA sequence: TGTGCCTTTGCGGGGGGCACAGATACGCAGTATTTT.

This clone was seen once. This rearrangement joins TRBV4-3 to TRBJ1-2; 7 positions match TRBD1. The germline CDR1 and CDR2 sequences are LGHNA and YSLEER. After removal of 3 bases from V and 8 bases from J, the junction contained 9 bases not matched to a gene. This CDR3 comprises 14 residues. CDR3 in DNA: TGCGCCAGCAGCCAGTCGGGACAGATGGGCGGCTACACCTTC. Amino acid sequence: CASSQSGQMGGYTF.

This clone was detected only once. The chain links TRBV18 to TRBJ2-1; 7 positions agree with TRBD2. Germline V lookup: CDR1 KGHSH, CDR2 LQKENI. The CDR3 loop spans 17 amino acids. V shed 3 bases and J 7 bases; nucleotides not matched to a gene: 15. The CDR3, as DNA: TGTGCCAGCTCACCTCCCACTAGCGCCCATCCGAAAAATGAGCAGTTCTTC. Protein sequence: CASSPPTSAHPKNEQFF.

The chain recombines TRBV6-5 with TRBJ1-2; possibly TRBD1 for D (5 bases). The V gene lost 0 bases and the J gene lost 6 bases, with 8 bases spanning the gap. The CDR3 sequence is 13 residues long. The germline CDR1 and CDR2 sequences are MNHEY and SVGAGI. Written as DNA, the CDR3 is TGTGCCAGCAGTTACTCGAAGGGGAATGGCTACACCTTC. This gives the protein CASSYSKGNGYTF.

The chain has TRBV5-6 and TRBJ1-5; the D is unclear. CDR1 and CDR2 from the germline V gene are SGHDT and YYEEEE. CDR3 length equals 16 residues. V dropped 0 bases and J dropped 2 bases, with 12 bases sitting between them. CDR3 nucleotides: TGTGCCAGCAGCTTGGGATGGGTAGGTGGCAATCAGCCCCAGCATTTT. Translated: CASSLGWVGGNQPQHF.

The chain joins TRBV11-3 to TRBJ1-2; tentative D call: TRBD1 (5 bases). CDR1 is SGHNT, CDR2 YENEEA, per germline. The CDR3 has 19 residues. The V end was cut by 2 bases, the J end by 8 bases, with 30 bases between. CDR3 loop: CASSLPWRQTRLSYMGYTF. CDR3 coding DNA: TGTGCCAGCAGCTTACCTTGGCGACAGACCCGATTGTCTTATATGGGCTACACCTTC.

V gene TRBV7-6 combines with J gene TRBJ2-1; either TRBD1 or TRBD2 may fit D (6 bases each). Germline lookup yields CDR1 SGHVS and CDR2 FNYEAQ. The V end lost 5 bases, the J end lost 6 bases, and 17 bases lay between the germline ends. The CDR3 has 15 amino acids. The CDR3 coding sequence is TGTGCCAGCAGCAACAGCGGAGGGGGTTCCAATGAGCAGTTCTTC. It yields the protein CASSNSGGGSNEQFF. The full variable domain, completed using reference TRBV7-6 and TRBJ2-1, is GAGVSQSPRYKVTKRGQDVALRCDPISGHVSLYWYRQALGQGPEFLTYFNYEAQQDKSGLPNDRFSAERPEGSISTLTIQRTEQRDSAMYRCASSNSGGGSNEQFFGPGTRLTVL.

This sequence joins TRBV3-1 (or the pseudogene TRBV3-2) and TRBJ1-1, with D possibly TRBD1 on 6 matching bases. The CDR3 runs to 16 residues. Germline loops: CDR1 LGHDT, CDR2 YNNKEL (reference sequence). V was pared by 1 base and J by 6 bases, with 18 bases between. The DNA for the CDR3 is TGTGCCAGCAGCCAAGGTCATGGGGGGGGCTTGGCTGAAGCTTTCTTT. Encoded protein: CASSQGHGGGLAEAFF.

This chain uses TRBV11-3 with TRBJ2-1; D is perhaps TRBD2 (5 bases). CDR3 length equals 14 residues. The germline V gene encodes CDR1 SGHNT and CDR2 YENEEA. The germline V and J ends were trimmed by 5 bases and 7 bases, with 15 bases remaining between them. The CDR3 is CASSPSATTNEQFF. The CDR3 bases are TGTGCCAGCAGCCCGTCAGCGACTACGAATGAGCAGTTCTTC.

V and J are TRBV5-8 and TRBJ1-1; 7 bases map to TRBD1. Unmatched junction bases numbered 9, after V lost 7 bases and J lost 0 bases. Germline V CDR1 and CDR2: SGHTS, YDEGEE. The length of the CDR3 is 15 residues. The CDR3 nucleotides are TGTGCCAGCCGGCGACAGGGACAGTTGAACACTGAAGCTTTCTTT. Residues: CASRRQGQLNTEAFF.

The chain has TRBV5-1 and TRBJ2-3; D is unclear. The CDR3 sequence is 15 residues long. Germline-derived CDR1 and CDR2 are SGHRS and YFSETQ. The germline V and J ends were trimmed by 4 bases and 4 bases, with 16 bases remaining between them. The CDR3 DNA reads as TGCGCCAGCAGCCCCCTAGGAGTCGTGGCAGATACGCAGTATTTT. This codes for CASSPLGVVADTQYF.